The T cell receptor beta chain described here comes from a study of blood T cell repertoires in COVID-19. Background on the study: Some COVID-19 samples were acute and others convalescent; all came from the United States, Italy and Spain.

Clones were read by immunoSEQ multiplex PCR, and TCRdb kept only the in-frame ones, dropping some. In the table there are 200,000 to 250,000 clones, 88% of which are singletons. Germline V lookup: CDR1 SGHAT, CDR2 FQNNGV. Trimming left V 4 bases short and J 0 bases short, with 12 bases between. CDR3 size: 16 residues. This clonotype was obtained from a woman aged 25 to 39 who had been exposed to COVID-19. The sequenced material came from PBMCs or T cells enriched from blood (not recorded which). The chain recombines TRBV11-2 with TRBJ2-2; D not resolved. The CDR3 DNA is TGTGCCAGCAGCTCTTTACGGAGCCCGAACACCGGGGAGCTGTTTTTT. This encodes CASSSLRSPNTGELFF.